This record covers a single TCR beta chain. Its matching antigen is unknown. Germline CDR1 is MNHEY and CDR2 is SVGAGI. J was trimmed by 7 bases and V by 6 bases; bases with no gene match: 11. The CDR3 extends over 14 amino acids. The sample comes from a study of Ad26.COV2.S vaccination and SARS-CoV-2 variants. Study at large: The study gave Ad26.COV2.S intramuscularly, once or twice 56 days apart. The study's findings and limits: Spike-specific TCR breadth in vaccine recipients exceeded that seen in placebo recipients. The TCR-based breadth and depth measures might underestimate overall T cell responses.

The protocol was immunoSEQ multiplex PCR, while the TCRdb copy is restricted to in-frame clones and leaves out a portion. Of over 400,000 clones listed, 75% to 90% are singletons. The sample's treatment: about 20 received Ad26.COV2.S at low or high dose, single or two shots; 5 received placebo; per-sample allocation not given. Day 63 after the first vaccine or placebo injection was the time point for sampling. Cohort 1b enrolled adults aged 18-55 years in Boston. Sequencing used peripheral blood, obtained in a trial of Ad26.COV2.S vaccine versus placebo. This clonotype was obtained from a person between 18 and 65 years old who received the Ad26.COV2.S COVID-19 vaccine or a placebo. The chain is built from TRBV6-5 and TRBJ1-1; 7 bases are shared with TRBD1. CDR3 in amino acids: CASSRQGQDHEAFF. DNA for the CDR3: TGTGCCAGCAGCCGACAGGGCCAGGACCATGAAGCTTTCTTT.